Shown below are 21 T cell receptor beta chains from a single sample sequenced in a study of shared clonotypes between healthy human individuals (dated by TCRdb to between 2020 and 2021). Libraries were made using the immunoSEQ multiplex PCR assay. The source is immuneACCESS, and TCRdb retained only in-frame sequences with V and J called. Part of the clones is not carried over; for the studies checked, unresolved V genes explain less than half of this, and the remainder is unexplained. This sample has over a million clones in its table, and more than 75% of those were observed once. The ten largest clonotypes hold 0.5% to 0.65% of the sample. The sample comprised memory CD4+ T cells from PBMCs. According to the study, the label for this sample's cell subset or site signals: CD45RA-negative fraction. The receptors were sampled from a young man in good health. Some clones in this sample may be carry-over from other donors' samples.

This clone was counted a single time. The V and J genes are TRBV7-6 and TRBJ2-2; TRBD2 might be the D (7 bases). The CDR3 has 13 residues. In germline, CDR1 is SGHVS, CDR2 FNYEAQ. V dropped 5 bases and J dropped 6 bases, with 10 bases sitting between them. Written as DNA, the CDR3 is TGTGCCAGCAGCCCGGGGGGCTCCGGGGAGCTGTTTTTT. Its translation: CASSPGGSGELFF.

The V call is TRBV30, the J call TRBJ2-7; unclear D gene. This CDR3 contains 13 residues. From germline, CDR1 is GTSNPN and CDR2 SVGIG (reference sequence). Trimming removed 6 bases at V and 2 bases at J, with 14 bases between. CDR3 coding DNA: TGTGCCTGCCTAACTCTGGTTCCCTACGAGCAGTACTTC. Its translation is CACLTLVPYEQYF.

Remarks on this clone: A read error is the likely source, as a far larger clone sits one nucleotide away. The sample has other DNA sequences that encode this CDR3 too. The chain has TRBV30 and TRBJ1-2, with D possibly TRBD1 on 5 matching bases. From germline, CDR1 is GTSNPN and CDR2 SVGIG (reference sequence). Trimming removed 7 bases at V and 0 bases at J, with 12 bases between. CDR3 length: 13 residues. The chain's CDR3 is CASQGATNYGYTF. The CDR3, as DNA: TGTGCCTCCCAGGGAGCGACTAACTATGGCTACACCTTC.

J is TRBJ1-3 and V is TRBV4-1; maybe TRBD1 (5 bases). Germline CDR1 reads MGHRA; CDR2 reads YSYEKL. Trimming removed 3 bases from V and 6 bases from J, with 21 bases in between. The CDR3 consists of 17 residues. CDR3 loop: CASSHPSGRGAQNTIYF. CDR3 DNA sequence: TGCGCCAGCAGCCACCCCTCGGGGCGAGGGGCCCAAAACACCATATATTTT.

This clone was seen a single time. V usage is TRBV6-6 and J usage is TRBJ2-4; D gene unclear. Per germline, CDR1 MNHNY and CDR2 SVGAGI (reference sequence). The CDR3 has 12 amino acids. V gave up 6 bases and J gave up 4 bases, with 7 bases separating them. The CDR3, as DNA: TGTGCCAGCAGAGGATCTAAAAACATTCAGTACTTC. Translating gives CASRGSKNIQYF.

The chain has TRBV9 and TRBJ1-1, with D possibly matching TRBD1 (6 bases). From germline, CDR1 is SGDLS and CDR2 YYNGEE. The CDR3 loop spans 12 amino acids. Trimming took 3 bases from V and 13 from J, leaving 16 bases between them. The CDR3 sequence: CASSGSGAQIFF. DNA of the CDR3: TGTGCCAGCAGCGGCTCAGGGGCGCAGATTTTCTTT.

The rearrangement joins TRBV5-4 to TRBJ2-3; 8 bases are a match to TRBD2. CDR1 SGHNT and CDR2 YYREEE come from the germline V gene (reference sequence). The CDR3 is made up of 15 amino acids. The V and J ends lost 3 bases and 4 bases, in that order; junction bases with no gene match: 7. CDR3 protein: CASSSQRESADTQYF. The CDR3 DNA follows: TGTGCCAGCAGCTCACAGCGGGAGTCAGCAGATACGCAGTATTTT.

The chain combines TRBV5-1 with TRBJ2-2; maybe TRBD2 (5 bases). Trimming removed 1 base at V and 4 bases at J, with 11 bases between. Germline-derived CDR1 and CDR2 are SGHRS and YFSETQ. CDR3 length: 15 residues. The CDR3 nucleotides are TGCGCCAGCAGCTTGTCTAGCACACGCACCGGGGAGCTGTTTTTT. Translation: CASSLSSTRTGELFF.

This chain connects TRBV19 to TRBJ2-1; 8 bases line up with TRBD2. Losses at the gene ends were 6 bases for V and 5 bases for J; bases not matched to a gene: 12. Germline CDR1 reads LNHDA; CDR2 reads SQIVND (reference sequence). CDR3 length: 16 amino acids. Here the CDR3 reads CASSSRRLAGDNEQFF. CDR3 nucleotide sequence: TGTGCCAGTAGCTCCCGGCGGCTAGCGGGCGACAATGAGCAGTTCTTC.

The chain is built from TRBV7-2 and TRBJ2-3; D uncertain. The CDR3 consists of 13 residues. V dropped 5 bases and J dropped 4 bases, with 10 bases sitting between them. CDR1 SGHTA and CDR2 FQGNSA come from the germline V gene. CDR3 amino acids: CASSRMAADTQYF. DNA of the CDR3: TGTGCCAGCAGCAGAATGGCGGCAGATACGCAGTATTTT.

The sample holds a few counts of this clone. J is TRBJ2-6 and V is TRBV28; D may match TRBD1 or TRBD2 (5 bases each). Germline-derived CDR1 and CDR2 are MDHEN and SYDVKM. The CDR3 is 16 amino acids. V lost 6 bases and J 3 bases, leaving 15 bases between the germline ends. CDR3 sequence (DNA): TGTGCCAGCAGGTTTTCTCCAGGGAGTGGGGCCAACGTCCTGACTTTC. Its protein product is CASRFSPGSGANVLTF.

J is TRBJ2-7 and V is TRBV7-9; 8 nucleotides line up with TRBD2. Losses at the gene ends were 4 bases for V and 2 bases for J; bases not matched to a gene: 7. This CDR3 is built from 15 residues. CDR1 SEHNR and CDR2 FQNEAQ come from the germline V gene (reference sequence). In nucleotides, the CDR3 is TGTGCCAGCAGCTCAGCGGGGGCGGGAGCCTACGAGCAGTACTTC. Encoded protein: CASSSAGAGAYEQYF.

The J gene is TRBJ2-7, the V gene TRBV11-2; TRBD2 is a possible D gene (5 bases). V was pared by 6 bases and J by 9 bases, with 9 bases between. Germline V gene data show CDR1 as SGHAT and CDR2 as FQNNGV. This CDR3 is 10 amino acids long. The CDR3 bases are TGTGCCAGCAGTTTGGCGGGGCAGTACTTC. Translated: CASSLAGQYF.

This clone was recorded at least ten times. The J gene is TRBJ2-3, the V gene TRBV7-9; 10 nucleotides agree with TRBD2. The J segment lost 3 bases and the V segment lost 4 bases, leaving 4 bases of the junction unmatched. The V gene's germline CDR1 is SEHNR and CDR2 FQNEAQ (reference sequence). The CDR3 spans 15 residues. The CDR3 DNA reads as TGTGCCAGCAGCTCCGGGACTAGCGAAACAGATACGCAGTATTTT. Translating gives CASSSGTSETDTQYF.

The chain employs TRBV6-6 and TRBJ2-7; 11 bases agree with TRBD1. V shed 5 bases and J 3 bases; nucleotides not matched to a gene: 6. The germline V gene has CDR1 MNHNY and CDR2 SVGAGI (reference sequence). The CDR3 spans 15 residues. The CDR3 DNA reads TGTGCCAGCAGTCAACCGGGACAGGGGGTCTACGAGCAGTACTTC. Protein: CASSQPGQGVYEQYF.

The V and J genes are TRBV30 and TRBJ1-2; possible D gene TRBD1, 6 bases. Germline values: CDR1 GTSNPN, CDR2 SVGIG (reference sequence). V was shortened by 3 bases and J by 3 bases, with 14 bases between the two germline ends. CDR3 length: 14 residues. The CDR3: CAWSPKGGDYGYTF. CDR3 in DNA: TGTGCCTGGAGCCCCAAAGGGGGGGACTATGGCTACACCTTC. Combining the CDR3 with reference TRBV30 and TRBJ1-2 gives the whole variable domain SQTIHQWPATLVQPVGSPLSLECTVEGTSNPNLYWYRQAAGRGLQLLFYSVGIGQISSEVPQNLSASRPQDRQFILSSKKLLLSDSGFYLCAWSPKGGDYGYTFGSGTRLTVV.

The rearrangement joins TRBV5-1 to TRBJ2-7; TRBD1 matches 8 bases. The CDR3 is 15 residues long. V lost 0 bases, J lost 2 bases, and 4 bases stayed unmatched. CDR1 is SGHRS and CDR2 is YFSETQ in the germline V gene. CDR3 sequence (DNA): TGCGCCAGCAGCTTGGGCCCGGGACAGGCCTACGAGCAGTACTTC. Translating gives CASSLGPGQAYEQYF.

The V call is TRBV5-1, the J call TRBJ2-3, with 7 nucleotides matching TRBD2. The CDR3 contains 17 residues. V was clipped by 2 bases and J by 4 bases; unmatched bases: 13. Germline lookup yields CDR1 SGHRS and CDR2 YFSETQ. The CDR3 DNA is TGCGCCAGCAGCTTCTCTAGCGGACAATGGGGTGCAGATACGCAGTATTTT. Protein product: CASSFSSGQWGADTQYF.

The chain employs TRBV29-1 and TRBJ2-7; TRBD2 matches at 8 bases. Germline V lookup: CDR1 SQVTM, CDR2 ANQGSEA. The CDR3 totals 15 residues. The trim removed 4 bases at V and 2 bases at J, leaving 10 bases unmatched. CDR3 amino acids: CSVGPRLARTYEQYF. In DNA, the CDR3 is TGCAGCGTTGGCCCTCGACTAGCGAGAACCTACGAGCAGTACTTC.

This chain links TRBV15 with TRBJ2-7; 9 bases fit TRBD1. This CDR3 contains 18 residues. V shed 0 bases and J 6 bases; nucleotides not matched to a gene: 15. Germline loops: CDR1 LNHNV, CDR2 YYDKDF (reference sequence). This chain's CDR3 is CATSRDLTLRGTGSEQYF. As DNA, the CDR3 is TGTGCCACCAGCAGAGACCTGACCCTCCGAGGGACAGGGTCCGAGCAGTACTTC.

This clone was recorded once. CDR3 sequence (DNA): TGTGCCAGCAGCTCCCGACAGGGTGGAGAGACCCAGTACTTC. It yields the protein CASSSRQGGETQYF. The chain combines TRBV13 with TRBJ2-5, with TRBD1 matching over 7 bases. CDR1 is PRHDT, CDR2 FYEKMQ, per germline (reference sequence). CDR3 length equals 14 residues. The V segment lost 4 bases and the J segment 4 bases; nucleotides outside the gene matches: 6.